This TCR beta chain is drawn from a study of PD-L1 blockade in urothelial cancer. The V gene's germline CDR1 is MGHDK and CDR2 SYGVNS. V dropped 9 bases and J dropped 8; count of bases not matched to a gene: 9. The CDR3 runs to 13 residues. Only in-frame clones appear in the TCRdb table, and some are missing; sequencing was by immunoSEQ multiplex PCR. This table has about 95,000 clones, around 87% appearing once. The sample's time point: pretreatment peripheral blood. This sequence originates from a man aged 55 to 70 with urothelial cancer. V gene TRBV25-1 combines with J gene TRBJ2-3, with TRBD1 identical over 9 bases. Sample: PBMCs, taken around atezolizumab (anti-PD-L1) treatment. The CDR3 loop reads CASSLPTGGTQYF. CDR3 coding DNA: TGTGCCAGTTCCCTCCCGACAGGGGGTACGCAGTATTTT.